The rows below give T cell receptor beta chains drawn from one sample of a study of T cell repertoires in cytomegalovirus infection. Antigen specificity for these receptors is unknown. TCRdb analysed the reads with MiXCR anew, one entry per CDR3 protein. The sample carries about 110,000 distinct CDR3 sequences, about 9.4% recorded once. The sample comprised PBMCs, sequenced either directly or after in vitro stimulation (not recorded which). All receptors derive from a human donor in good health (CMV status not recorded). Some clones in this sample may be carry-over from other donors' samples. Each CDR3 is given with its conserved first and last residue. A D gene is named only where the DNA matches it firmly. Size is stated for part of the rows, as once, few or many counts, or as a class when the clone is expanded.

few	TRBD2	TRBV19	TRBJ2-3	CASSLLAGYTDTQYF	TGTGCCAGTAGCCTCCTAGCGGGGTACACAGATACGCAGTATTTT
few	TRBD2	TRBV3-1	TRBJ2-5	CASSPAAVAGRAQYF	TGTGCCAGCAGCCCCGCAGCGGTAGCGGGGAGGGCCCAGTACTTC
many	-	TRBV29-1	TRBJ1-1	CSVEGGNTEAFF	TGCAGCGTTGAGGGGGGGAACACTGAAGCTTTCTTT
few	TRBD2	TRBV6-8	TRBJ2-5	CASSSAGTSGRRETQYF	TGTGCCAGCAGTTCCGCCGGGACTAGCGGGAGAAGGGAGACCCAGTACTTC
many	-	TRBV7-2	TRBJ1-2	CASSQDWSGRPYGYTF	TGTGCCAGCAGCCAAGATTGGTCAGGACGCCCCTATGGCTACACCTTC
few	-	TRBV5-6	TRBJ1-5	CASSLGRGSNQPQHF	TGTGCCAGCAGCTTGGGGAGGGGAAGCAATCAGCCCCAGCATTTT
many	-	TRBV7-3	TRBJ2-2	CASSTDSSGTGELFF	TGTGCCAGCAGTACGGATTCCTCGGGCACCGGGGAGCTGTTTTTT
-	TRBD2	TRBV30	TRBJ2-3	CAWSVLAGPRYF	TGTGCCTGGAGTGTACTAGCGGGGCCTCGGTATTTT
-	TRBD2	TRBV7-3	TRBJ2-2	CASSSSGSNGELFF	TGTGCCAGCAGCTCTAGCGGGAGCAACGGGGAGCTGTTTTTT
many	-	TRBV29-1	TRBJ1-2	CSVGTANYGYTF	TGCAGCGTTGGGACAGCTAACTATGGCTACACCTTC
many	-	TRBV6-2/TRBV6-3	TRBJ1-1	CASSIGRTEAFF	TGTGCCAGCAGCATAGGGAGGACTGAAGCTTTCTTT
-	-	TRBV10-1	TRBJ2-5	CASSESRGETQYF	TGCGCCAGCAGTGAGTCCAGGGGCGAGACCCAGTACTTC
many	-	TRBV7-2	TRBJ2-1	CASSPARASYNEQFF	TGTGCCAGCAGCCCCGCAAGGGCATCCTACAATGAGCAGTTCTTC
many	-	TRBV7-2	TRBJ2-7	CASSYRNSYEQYF	TGTGCCAGCAGCTACAGGAACTCCTACGAGCAGTACTTC
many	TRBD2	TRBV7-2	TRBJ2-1	CASSWGGAVYNEQFF	TGTGCCAGCAGCTGGGGAGGGGCCGTCTACAATGAGCAGTTCTTC
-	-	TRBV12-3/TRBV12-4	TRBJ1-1	CASSLALGGTTEAFF	TGTGCCAGCAGTTTAGCGCTCGGGGGAACCACTGAAGCTTTCTTT
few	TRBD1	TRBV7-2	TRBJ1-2	CASSFSGGGYGYTF	TGTGCCAGCAGCTTCTCAGGGGGAGGCTATGGCTACACCTTC
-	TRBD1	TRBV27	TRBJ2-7	CASSWTGGEAYEQYF	TGTGCCAGCAGTTGGACAGGGGGCGAAGCCTACGAGCAGTACTTC
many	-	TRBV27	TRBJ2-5	CASKPSSIWYQETQYF	TGTGCCAGCAAGCCTAGCTCCATTTGGTACCAAGAGACCCAGTACTTC
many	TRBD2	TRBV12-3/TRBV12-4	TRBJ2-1	CASRVGGYGIEQFF	TGTGCCAGCAGGGTCGGGGGGTACGGTATTGAGCAGTTCTTC
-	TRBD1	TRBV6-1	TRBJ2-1	CASSGQGAYNEQFF	TGTGCCAGCAGTGGGCAGGGGGCCTACAATGAGCAGTTCTTC
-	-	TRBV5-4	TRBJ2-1	CASSLTTHNEQFF	TGTGCCAGCAGCTTGACTACACACAATGAGCAGTTCTTC
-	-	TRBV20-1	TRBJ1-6	CSASSLEGSPLHF	TGCAGTGCTAGTTCCCTGGAAGGTTCACCCCTCCACTTT
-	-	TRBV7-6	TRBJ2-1	CASSLAWDNEQFF	TGTGCCAGCAGCCTGGCGTGGGACAATGAGCAGTTCTTC
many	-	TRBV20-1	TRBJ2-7	CSARDGQGLYEQYF	TGCAGTGCTAGAGATGGTCAGGGCCTCTACGAGCAGTACTTC
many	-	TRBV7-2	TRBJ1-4	CASSYTGATNEKLFF	TGTGCCAGCAGTTATACAGGAGCAACTAATGAAAAACTGTTTTTT
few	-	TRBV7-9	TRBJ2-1	CASSSTGEYEQFF	TGTGCCAGCAGCTCTACCGGGGAGTATGAGCAGTTCTTC
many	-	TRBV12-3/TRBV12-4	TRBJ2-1	CASTQKTGYNEQFF	TGTGCCAGCACCCAAAAAACAGGTTACAATGAGCAGTTCTTC
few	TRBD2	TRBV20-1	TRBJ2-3	CSALLAGGADTQYF	TGCAGTGCCCTACTAGCGGGAGGTGCCGATACGCAGTATTTT
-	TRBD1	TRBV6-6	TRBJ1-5	CASSGHTTGTGYQPQHF	TGTGCCAGCAGTGGACACACGACCGGGACAGGGTATCAGCCCCAGCATTTT
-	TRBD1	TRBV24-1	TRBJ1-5	CATSDRGQGARQPQHF	TGTGCCACCAGTGACCGTGGGCAGGGGGCTCGCCAGCCCCAGCATTTT
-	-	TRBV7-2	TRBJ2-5	CASSLGAGLIETQYF	TGTGCCAGCAGCTTAGGGGCAGGGTTGATCGAGACCCAGTACTTC
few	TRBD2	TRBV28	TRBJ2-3	CASRPLKLAGYSDTQYF	TGTGCCAGCAGACCACTGAAACTAGCGGGTTATTCAGATACGCAGTATTTT
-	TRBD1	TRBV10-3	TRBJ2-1	CAISPQGDEQFF	TGTGCCATCAGTCCGCAGGGGGATGAGCAGTTCTTC
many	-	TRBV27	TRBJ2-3	CASSLAGSTDTQYF	TGTGCCAGCAGTTTGGCGGGTTCCACAGATACGCAGTATTTT
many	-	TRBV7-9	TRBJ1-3	CASSFEAGNTIYF	TGTGCCAGCAGCTTCGAGGCTGGAAACACCATATATTTT
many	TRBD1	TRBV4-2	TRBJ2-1	CASSQQDRGGDEQFF	TGTGCCAGCAGCCAACAAGACAGGGGAGGAGATGAGCAGTTCTTC
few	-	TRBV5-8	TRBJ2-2	CASSFDQGGTGELFF	TGTGCCAGCAGCTTCGACCAGGGGGGCACCGGGGAGCTGTTTTTT
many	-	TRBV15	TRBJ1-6	CATRRNENSPLHF	TGTGCCACCAGAAGAAATGAAAATTCACCCCTCCACTTT
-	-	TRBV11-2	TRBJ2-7	CASSLGVFYEQYF	TGTGCCAGCAGCTTGGGAGTTTTCTACGAGCAGTACTTC
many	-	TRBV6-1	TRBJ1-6	CASRPGTSNSPLHF	TGTGCCAGCAGGCCGGGGACCTCTAATTCACCCCTCCACTTT
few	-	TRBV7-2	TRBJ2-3	CASSLVQADTQYF	TGTGCCAGCAGCTTAGTCCAGGCGGATACGCAGTATTTT
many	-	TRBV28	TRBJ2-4	CASSSTDIQYF	TGTGCCAGCAGTTCTACTGACATTCAGTACTTC
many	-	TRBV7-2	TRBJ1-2	CASSLVVQGGGYTF	TGTGCCAGCAGCTTAGTAGTACAGGGCGGGGGCTACACCTTC
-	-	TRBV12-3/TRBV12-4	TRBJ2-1	CASSPKWTVNEQFF	TGTGCCAGCAGTCCAAAATGGACTGTGAATGAGCAGTTCTTC
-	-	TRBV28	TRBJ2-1	CASSVRAEFYNEQFF	TGTGCCAGCTCGGTTAGGGCAGAGTTTTACAATGAGCAGTTCTTC
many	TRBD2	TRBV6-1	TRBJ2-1	CASKGISGSSYNEQFF	TGTGCCAGCAAGGGGATTAGCGGGAGCTCCTACAATGAGCAGTTCTTC
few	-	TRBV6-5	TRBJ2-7	CASRPSTGTYEQYF	TGTGCCAGCAGACCTTCGACAGGTACCTACGAGCAGTACTTC
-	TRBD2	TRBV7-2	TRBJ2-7	CASRLAGGPGEQYF	TGTGCCAGCAGGCTAGCGGGAGGGCCAGGCGAGCAGTACTTC
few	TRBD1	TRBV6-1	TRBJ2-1	CASAGGQGAGNEQFF	TGTGCCAGCGCAGGAGGGCAGGGGGCAGGCAATGAGCAGTTCTTC
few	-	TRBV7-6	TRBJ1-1	CAAGVGRDPEAFF	TGTGCCGCGGGGGTGGGCAGGGACCCTGAAGCTTTCTTT
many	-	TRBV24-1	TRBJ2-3	CATSQGVGSTDTQYF	TGTGCCACCAGTCAAGGGGTCGGAAGCACAGATACGCAGTATTTT
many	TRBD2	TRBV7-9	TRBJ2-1	CASSFPGRAHEQFF	TGTGCCAGCAGCTTTCCCGGGAGGGCCCATGAGCAGTTCTTC
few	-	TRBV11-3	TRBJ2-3	CASVFRDTPDTQYF	TGTGCCAGCGTCTTCCGGGACACCCCAGATACGCAGTATTTT
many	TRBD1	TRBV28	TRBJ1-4	CASSFFQGGGREYEKLFF	TGTGCCAGCAGTTTTTTTCAGGGGGGGGGAAGGGAATATGAAAAACTGTTTTTT
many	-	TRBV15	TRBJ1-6	CATRGYSYNSPLHF	TGTGCCACCAGGGGTTATAGTTATAATTCACCCCTCCACTTT
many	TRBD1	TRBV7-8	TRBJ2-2	CASSFRQGWTGELFF	TGTGCCAGCAGCTTCAGACAGGGGTGGACCGGGGAGCTGTTTTTT
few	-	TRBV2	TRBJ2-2	CASSEPNTGELFF	TGTGCCAGCAGTGAACCGAACACCGGGGAGCTGTTTTTT
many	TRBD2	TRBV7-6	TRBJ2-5	CASSFRTSGGQETQYF	TGTGCCAGCAGCTTCCGGACTAGCGGAGGCCAAGAGACCCAGTACTTC